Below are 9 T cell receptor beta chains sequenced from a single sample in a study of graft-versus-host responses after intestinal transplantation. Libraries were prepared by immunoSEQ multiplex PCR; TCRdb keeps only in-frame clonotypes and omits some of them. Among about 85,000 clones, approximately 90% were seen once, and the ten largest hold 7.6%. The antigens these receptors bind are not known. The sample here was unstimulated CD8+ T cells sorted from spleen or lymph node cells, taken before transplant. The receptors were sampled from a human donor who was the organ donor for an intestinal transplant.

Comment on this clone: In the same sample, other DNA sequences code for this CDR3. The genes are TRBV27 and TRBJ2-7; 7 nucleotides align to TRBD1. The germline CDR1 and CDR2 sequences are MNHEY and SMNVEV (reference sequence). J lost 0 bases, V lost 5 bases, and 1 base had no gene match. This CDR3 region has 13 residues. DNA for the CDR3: TGTGCCAGCAGTCGGGACAGCTCCTACGAGCAGTACTTC. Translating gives CASSRDSSYEQYF.

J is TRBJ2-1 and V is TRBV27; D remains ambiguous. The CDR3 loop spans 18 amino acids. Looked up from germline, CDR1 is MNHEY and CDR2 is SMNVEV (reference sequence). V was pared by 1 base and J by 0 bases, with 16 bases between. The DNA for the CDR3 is TGTGCCAGCAGTTTATTATTGATGGTGGGTAGCTCCTACAATGAGCAGTTCTTC. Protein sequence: CASSLLLMVGSSYNEQFF.

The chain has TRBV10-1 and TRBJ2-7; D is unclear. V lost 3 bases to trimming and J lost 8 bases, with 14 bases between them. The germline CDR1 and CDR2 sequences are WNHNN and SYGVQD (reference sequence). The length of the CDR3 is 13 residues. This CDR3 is CASSELGVSQQYF. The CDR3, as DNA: TGCGCCAGCAGTGAATTGGGTGTCTCTCAGCAGTACTTC.

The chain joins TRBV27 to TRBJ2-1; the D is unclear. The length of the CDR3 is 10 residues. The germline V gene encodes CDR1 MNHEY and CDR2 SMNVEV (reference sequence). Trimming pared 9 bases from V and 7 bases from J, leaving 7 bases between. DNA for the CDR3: TGTGCCAGTGGATGGAATGAGCAGTTCTTC. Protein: CASGWNEQFF.

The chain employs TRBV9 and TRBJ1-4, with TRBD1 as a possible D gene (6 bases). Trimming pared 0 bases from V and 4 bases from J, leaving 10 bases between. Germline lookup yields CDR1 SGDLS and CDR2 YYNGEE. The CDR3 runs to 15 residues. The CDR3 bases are TGTGCCAGCAGCGTAGGGACAGTCGATAATGAAAAACTGTTTTTT. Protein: CASSVGTVDNEKLFF. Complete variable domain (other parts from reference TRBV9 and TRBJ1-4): DSGVTQTPKHLITATGQRVTLRCSPRSGDLSVYWYQQSLDQGLQFLIQYYNGEERAKGNILERFSAQQFPDLHSELNLSSLELGDSALYFCASSVGTVDNEKLFFGSGTQLSVL.

The CDR3 nucleotides read TGTGCCAGCAGCACCTCGGGGACAGGCTACGAGCAGTACTTC. This gives the protein CASSTSGTGYEQYF. J is TRBJ2-7 and V is TRBV9, with 8 bases matching TRBD1. CDR1 is SGDLS, CDR2 YYNGEE, per germline. V dropped 4 bases and J dropped 3; count of bases not matched to a gene: 6. The CDR3 has 14 residues.

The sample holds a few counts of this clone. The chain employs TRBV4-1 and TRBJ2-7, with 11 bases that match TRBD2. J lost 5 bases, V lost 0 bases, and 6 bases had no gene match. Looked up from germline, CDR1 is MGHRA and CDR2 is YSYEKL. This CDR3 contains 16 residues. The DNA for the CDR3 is TGCGCCAGCAGCCAAGAAGTGACTAGCGGGATCCACGAGCAGTACTTC. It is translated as CASSQEVTSGIHEQYF.

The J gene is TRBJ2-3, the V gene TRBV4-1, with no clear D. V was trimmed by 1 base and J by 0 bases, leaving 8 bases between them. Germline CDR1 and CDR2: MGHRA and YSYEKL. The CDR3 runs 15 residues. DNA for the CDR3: TGCGCCAGCAGCCAAGTGGATAGCAGCACAGATACGCAGTATTTT. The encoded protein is CASSQVDSSTDTQYF.

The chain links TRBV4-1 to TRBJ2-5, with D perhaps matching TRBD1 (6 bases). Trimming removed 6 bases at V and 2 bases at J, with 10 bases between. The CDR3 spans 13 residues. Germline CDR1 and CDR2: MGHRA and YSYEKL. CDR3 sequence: CASREQGQETQYF. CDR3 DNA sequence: TGCGCCAGCAGAGAACAGGGTCAAGAGACCCAGTACTTC.